The 20 T cell receptor beta chains below all came from one sample that was sequenced in a study of cytomegalovirus exposure and HLA in healthy donors (TCRdb year 2017). The library was prepared using the immunoSEQ multiplex PCR assay. For the multiplex PCR, a mixture combining 60 forward primers for TCR Vbeta segments and 13 reverse primers for TCR Jbeta segments was used. In its TCRdb copy, this immuneACCESS table keeps in-frame sequences only and misses some clones. Where compared with another copy, unresolved V genes explain less than half of these, and the others have no known cause. Here the sample has about 100,000 clones; roughly three quarters occur a single time. In total, the top ten clones hold 0.6% to 0.95% of the sample. Sequenced: PBMCs. All receptors come from a woman in her sixties in good health and CMV-seronegative.

This chain joins TRBV28 and TRBJ2-7, with D tentatively TRBD1 (5 bases). V lost 1 base to trimming and J lost 2 bases, with 12 bases between them. CDR1 MDHEN and CDR2 SYDVKM come from the germline V gene. The CDR3 has 15 amino acids. DNA for the CDR3: TGTGCCAGCAGTTTATTATTAAGACAGCCCTACGAGCAGTACTTC. Translating gives CASSLLLRQPYEQYF.

This clone has just one count. The chain is built from TRBV28 and TRBJ1-5; 7 positions match TRBD1. Germline-derived CDR1 and CDR2 are MDHEN and SYDVKM. V shed 6 bases and J 0 bases; nucleotides not matched to a gene: 11. The CDR3 extends over 17 amino acids. The CDR3 loop reads CASSRPTGRYSNQPQHF. The CDR3 DNA reads as TGTGCCAGCAGCCGCCCGACAGGGAGATATAGCAATCAGCCCCAGCATTTT.

The chain carries TRBV27 and TRBJ1-1, with 8 bases lining up with TRBD1. From germline, CDR1 is MNHEY and CDR2 SMNVEV (reference sequence). V dropped 3 bases and J dropped 8; count of bases not matched to a gene: 11. This CDR3 is 15 amino acids long. DNA for the CDR3: TGTGCCAGCAGTTTCGGAGGGACAGGCCTCTCCGAAGCTTTCTTT. This encodes CASSFGGTGLSEAFF.

The V gene is TRBV27, the J gene TRBJ2-7; 7 bases fit TRBD1. The germline gives CDR1 MNHEY, CDR2 SMNVEV (reference sequence). The CDR3 is made up of 14 amino acids. V was clipped by 5 bases and J by 2 bases; unmatched bases: 6. The CDR3: CASSPQGLTYEQYF. The CDR3 nucleotides read TGTGCCAGCAGTCCACAGGGGCTAACCTACGAGCAGTACTTC.

The chain has TRBV7-9 and TRBJ1-5, with 7 bases that match TRBD1. Germline V gene lookup returns CDR1 SEHNR and CDR2 FQNEAQ (reference sequence). With 1 base clipped from V and 0 bases from J, the junction kept 3 bases outside the gene matches. This CDR3 region has 16 residues. In nucleotides, the CDR3 is TGTGCCAGCAGCTTAGGGGACAGATATAGCAATCAGCCCCAGCATTTT. This codes for CASSLGDRYSNQPQHF.

This clone was counted only a few times. V and J are TRBV7-6 and TRBJ2-5; D is perhaps TRBD1 (6 bases). V gave up 5 bases and J gave up 2 bases, with 12 bases separating them. CDR1 is SGHVS, CDR2 FNYEAQ, per germline. The length of the CDR3 is 14 residues. This CDR3 reads CASSPRTVQETQYF. CDR3 in DNA: TGTGCCAGCAGCCCGAGGACAGTTCAAGAGACCCAGTACTTC.

V is TRBV6-5 and J is TRBJ1-6; D uncertain. Trimming pared 4 bases from V and 7 bases from J, leaving 11 bases between. The CDR3 consists of 14 residues. Germline V gene sequence: CDR1 MNHEY, CDR2 SVGAGI. This CDR3 reads CASSSEGRNSPLHF. The CDR3 nucleotides read TGTGCCAGCAGTTCAGAGGGCCGGAATTCACCCCTCCACTTT.

The chain carries TRBV15 and TRBJ2-7; D is perhaps TRBD2 (5 bases). CDR3 length: 16 amino acids. V shed 0 bases and J shed 2 bases, with 14 bases lying between them. The germline V gene encodes CDR1 LNHNV and CDR2 YYDKDF (reference sequence). DNA of the CDR3: TGTGCCACCAGCAGAGATTCGGAGGTTATTCCCTACGAGCAGTACTTC. Translating gives CATSRDSEVIPYEQYF.

The rearrangement links TRBV6-5 to TRBJ2-7; 10 bases map to TRBD1. Losses at the gene ends were 0 bases for V and 4 bases for J; bases not matched to a gene: 6. The germline gives CDR1 MNHEY, CDR2 SVGAGI. The CDR3 runs to 16 residues. This chain's CDR3 is CASSYSEVDRGYEQYF. DNA of the CDR3: TGTGCCAGCAGTTACTCCGAGGTGGACAGGGGGTACGAGCAGTACTTC.

In this sample, this clone turned up once. This chain joins TRBV29-1 and TRBJ1-1; D gene ambiguous. Germline lookup yields CDR1 SQVTM and CDR2 ANQGSEA. The CDR3 length is 13 residues. Trimming stripped 4 bases from V and 0 bases from J, with 9 bases between. As DNA, the CDR3 is TGCAGCGTTGTCAGGCGTTTGAACACTGAAGCTTTCTTT. Encoded protein: CSVVRRLNTEAFF.

The chain couples TRBV19 to TRBJ2-7; 10 nucleotides match TRBD1. V gave up 5 bases and J gave up 6 bases; unmatched junction bases: 7. The CDR3 has 14 amino acids. Germline loops: CDR1 LNHDA, CDR2 SQIVND (reference sequence). CDR3 nucleotides: TGTGCCAGTAGTTCTGACAGGGGGCTATCCGAGCAGTACTTC. Translation gives CASSSDRGLSEQYF.

This rearrangement joins TRBV5-1 to TRBJ2-3; the D gene is possibly TRBD2 (5 bases). Germline CDR1 is SGHRS and CDR2 is YFSETQ. V gave up 3 bases and J gave up 4 bases, with 12 bases separating them. CDR3 size: 14 residues. The CDR3 coding sequence is TGCGCCAGCAGCTCGACTCCGGGATCAGATACGCAGTATTTT. Translation gives CASSSTPGSDTQYF.

The V gene is TRBV4-3, the J gene TRBJ1-4; a possible D gene is TRBD1 (5 bases). Germline assignment: CDR1 LGHNA and CDR2 YSLEER. The CDR3 length is 14 residues. V dropped 5 bases and J dropped 3 bases, with 10 bases sitting between them. The CDR3 nucleotides read TGCGCCAGCAGCAGGCAGGGTGCTAATGAAAAACTGTTTTTT. Residues: CASSRQGANEKLFF.

V usage is TRBV7-6 and J usage is TRBJ1-2; 7 bases fit TRBD1. After removal of 1 base from V and 6 bases from J, the junction contained 5 bases not matched to a gene. The CDR3 length is 14 residues. The V gene's germline CDR1 is SGHVS and CDR2 FNYEAQ. DNA for the CDR3: TGTGCCAGCAGCTTAGGACAGGGAATGGATGGCTACACCTTC. Its protein is CASSLGQGMDGYTF.

V is TRBV2 and J is TRBJ2-5, with D possibly matching TRBD2 (5 bases). V was trimmed by 2 bases and J by 5 bases, leaving 9 bases between them. CDR3 length: 13 amino acids. The germline gives CDR1 SNHLY, CDR2 FYNNEI. The CDR3 nucleotides are TGTGCCAGCAGTGAAACGGGGATCGAGACCCAGTACTTC. Protein product: CASSETGIETQYF.

The gene calls are TRBV9 and TRBJ2-7, with D tentatively TRBD2 (5 bases). The CDR3 sequence is 15 residues long. Trimming pared 0 bases from V and 2 bases from J, leaving 12 bases between. In germline, CDR1 is SGDLS, CDR2 YYNGEE. In DNA form, the CDR3 reads TGTGCCAGCAGCGTAGGGACTGATCCAACCTACGAGCAGTACTTC. Its protein is CASSVGTDPTYEQYF.

The table lists this clone with a count of one. This sequence joins TRBV9 and TRBJ1-2; weak D call: TRBD1 (5 bases). Trimming pared 6 bases from V and 2 bases from J, leaving 20 bases between. This CDR3 is built from 16 residues. The germline V gene encodes CDR1 SGDLS and CDR2 YYNGEE. In DNA form, the CDR3 reads TGTGCCAGCACCCCTGGTGGACATCAGCTGAACTATGGCTACACCTTC. Its protein product is CASTPGGHQLNYGYTF.

The genes are TRBV13 and TRBJ2-1, with 9 bases identical to TRBD2. The CDR3 covers 14 residues. Per germline, CDR1 PRHDT and CDR2 FYEKMQ (reference sequence). V was pared by 9 bases and J by 9 bases, with 12 bases of the junction left unmatched. The CDR3 loop is CASSGRGFLGEQFF. CDR3 DNA sequence: TGTGCCAGTAGCGGGAGAGGGTTCTTGGGTGAGCAGTTCTTC.

The J gene is TRBJ2-7, the V gene TRBV7-2, with TRBD2 matching 11 bases. The CDR3 has 16 amino acids. V shed 5 bases, J shed 4 bases, and the junction held 10 bases outside the gene matches. From germline, CDR1 is SGHTA and CDR2 FQGNSA. The CDR3 loop reads CASSPAASGGRYEQYF. The CDR3 nucleotides are TGTGCCAGCAGCCCAGCGGCTAGCGGGGGGAGGTACGAGCAGTACTTC.

This chain links TRBV7-9 with TRBJ2-5; TRBD2 agrees at 10 bases. The germline CDR1 and CDR2 sequences are SEHNR and FQNEAQ (reference sequence). The length of the CDR3 is 14 residues. Trimming took 1 base from V and 4 from J; bases not matched to a gene: 0. CDR3: CASSLGLAGETQYF. The CDR3 DNA is TGTGCCAGCAGCTTAGGACTAGCGGGAGAGACCCAGTACTTC. Complete variable domain (other parts from reference TRBV7-9 and TRBJ2-5): DTGVSQNPRHKITKRGQNVTFRCDPISEHNRLYWYRQTLGQGPEFLTYFQNEAQLEKSRLLSDRFSAERPKGSFSTLEIQRTEQGDSAMYLCASSLGLAGETQYFGPGTRLLVL.